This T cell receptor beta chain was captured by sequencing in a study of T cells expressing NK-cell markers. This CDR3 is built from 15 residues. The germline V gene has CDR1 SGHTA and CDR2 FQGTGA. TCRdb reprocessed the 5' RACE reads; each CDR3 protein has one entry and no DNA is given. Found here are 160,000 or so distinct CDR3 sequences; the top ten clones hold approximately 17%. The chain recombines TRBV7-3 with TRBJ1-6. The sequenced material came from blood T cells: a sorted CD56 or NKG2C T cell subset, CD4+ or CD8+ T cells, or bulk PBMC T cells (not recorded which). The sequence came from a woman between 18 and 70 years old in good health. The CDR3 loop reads CASSLTRENNSPLHF. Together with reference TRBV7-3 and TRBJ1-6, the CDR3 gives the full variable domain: GAGVSQTPSNKVTEKGKYVELRCDPISGHTALYWYRQSLGQGPEFLIYFQGTGAADDSGLPNDRFFAVRPEGSVSTLKIQRTERGDSAVYLCASSLTRENNSPLHFGNGTRLTVT.